This TCR beta chain was sequenced for a study of shared clonotypes between healthy human individuals (TCRdb year 2020). With regard to the full study: Three men and a couple of women, aged 18 to 49 years, made up the cohort. Per donor, three plates each were used for CD4 naive and CD4 memory, two for CD8 naive, and one for CD8 memory. To estimate repertoire size and how much clonotypes are shared between individuals, the study performed deep sequencing of blood TCR repertoires from roughly five healthy adults. Different laboratories and diverse techniques were used to prepare libraries and sequence TCR repertoires, to increase sequencing depth and limit assay-specific biases. Leukapheresis yielded between about 0.94 and 10 billion PBMCs per donor. General study outcomes and caveats: Based on pairwise subsampling, the degree of clonotype sharing among donors was expected to be affected by sequencing depth. Only blood was sampled, and tissue TCR repertoires likely differ from those in blood. Because the study included a small number of donors, the genetic and exposure-history diversity represented was limited. Even with the large sequencing depth, rarefaction of the sorted-subset datasets indicated that sequencing was incomplete. Naive subsets generally had larger estimated clonotype richness than memory subsets did. When several donors were compared, the shared fraction of clonotypes was around 5.1% for naive CD4, 3% to 4% for naive CD8, roughly 2.5% for memory CD4, and under 0.5% for memory CD8. Compared with non-shared clonotypes, clonotypes shared by all four sorted-subset donors had higher generation probabilities.

Reading the germline V gene (reference sequence) gives CDR1 SGHNT and CDR2 YYREEE. The CDR3 sequence holds 14 residues, the cysteine and phenylalanine included. Only CDR3 DNA remains: 42 bases, in frame from the first base. Trimming costs V 0 bases and J 2 bases, and their ends lie 7 bases apart. The donors were healthy, HIV-negative adults with no recently reported acute infections or vaccinations. All donors were Caucasian adults living in Nashville, Tennessee, USA. CD4+ T cells were enriched by magnetic negative selection; naive cells were then positively selected on CD45RA, and the negative fraction formed the memory subset. After blood collection by leukapheresis, PBMCs were isolated using Ficoll-Histopaque density gradient centrifugation and then cryopreserved in the vapor phase of liquid nitrogen. Analytical flow cytometry was used to check the purity and quantity of every magnetically sorted T cell population. Genomic DNA was isolated from every sorted fraction and measured by UV absorbance on a Nanodrop 2000c.

In the case of this clone: This receptor's antigen is unknown. No base quality information exists; no much larger clone differs at one position.

Using the deep immunoSEQ assay, multiplex PCR amplified TCR CDR3 regions from genomic DNA. Extracted genomic DNA from each cell subset was distributed evenly across all wells of several immunoSEQ 96-well plates, and each plate was treated as a replicate. For sorted subsets, around 0.2 ug genomic DNA, equal to approximately 30,000 T cell genomes, was loaded into each replicate PCR. Purified libraries were quantified with a Qubit 3.0 fluorometer, sized on a Bioanalyzer 2100, and re-quantified with the KAPA Library Quantification kit. Each immunoSEQ 96-well plate was sequenced on its own single-read 150-cycle Illumina NextSeq 550 flow cell. In the authors' own workflow: Because the immunoSEQ output included only junctional sequences and no quality scores, the filtering could not be the same as the filtering used for full-length reads. To assign V/J genes and CDR3, sequences were annotated using PyIR, a Python wrapper for IgBLAST v1.9, with IMGT germline references. Reads with weak V/J assignments (E-value above 1e-6), missing CDR3, stop codons, out-of-frame junctions, or ambiguous translated residues were removed. V3J clonotypes were defined by identical inferred V gene, J gene, and CDR3 amino acid sequence. The percentage overlap between two repertoires was calculated by dividing the number of shared unique clonotypes by the size of the smaller repertoire. Richness of each repertoire was evaluated using RTK rarefaction, the Chao1 estimator, and Recon v2.1 estimates of unobserved clonotypes. Generation probabilities were computed with OLGA for all TCRbeta clonotypes obtained by the gDNA method from several donors. TCRdb provides this immuneACCESS table in a form limited to in-frame rearrangements. Some clones are lacking; in checked studies, under half of them reflect an unresolved V gene, and why the rest are absent is not known. The V and J calls and the clone size are those of that table, but D and trimming were determined from the DNA. For this sample there are some 1 million clones; around 74% appear just once. The ten largest clones add up to approximately 1.5% of the sample.

Input material: memory CD4+ T cells sorted from blood. This sample's cell subset or site label indicates: CD45RA-negative fraction. This chain joins TRBV5-4 to TRBJ2-3; the D region is possibly TRBD1 or TRBD2, each matching across 5 bases. The receptor was isolated from a man between 18 and 29 years old in good health. In nucleotides, the sequence is TGTGCCAGCAGCTTGGGGGGGAACACAGATACGCAGTATTTT. Its translation reads: CASSLGGNTDTQYF.